This T cell receptor (beta chain) emerged from a study of blood T cell repertoires in COVID-19. The germline gives CDR1 MGHRA, CDR2 YSYEKL. Trimming took 4 bases from V and 3 from J; bases not matched to a gene: 5. This CDR3 contains 15 residues. Under the authors' procedure: Nucleated cell number was recorded as an estimate derived from reference gene primer amplification. Clones were read by immunoSEQ multiplex PCR, and TCRdb kept only the in-frame ones, dropping some. Clonal size and the V and J genes are those of that table, whereas D and trimming came from the DNA. This table holds a few hundred thousand clones, under 90% found once. Assignment of participants to cohorts was predicated upon participant-reported clinical history.

V and J are TRBV4-1 and TRBJ2-7, with 11 positions matching TRBD1. The sample comprised PBMCs or T cells enriched from blood (not recorded which). The receptor was derived from a woman aged 45-59 years who had been exposed to COVID-19. CDR3: CASSRRTGGIYEQYF. Here the CDR3 DNA reads TGCGCCAGCAGCCGTAGGACAGGGGGCATCTACGAGCAGTACTTC.